This entry concerns a single T cell receptor (beta chain). This clone turned up a few times. Its antigen remains undetermined. Base qualities are not recorded, but no much larger clone differs from it by a single base. The data were taken from a study of CD4+ T cells in melanoma (dated by TCRdb to 2022 to 2024). In terms of the full investigation: The study investigated neoantigen-specific CD4+ T cells in human melanoma.

The donors were people with melanoma. The CDR3 runs 16 residues from the cysteine to the phenylalanine. Only the CDR3 region is kept as DNA, spanning 48 bases read in frame from base 1. CDR1 SGHAT and CDR2 FQNNGV are derived from the germline V gene. Deletion took 2 bases off V and 0 bases off J, with a span of 13 bases between the germline ends. The library relied on the immunoSEQ multiplex PCR assay. TCRdb retrieved this table from immuneACCESS and kept in-frame rearrangements only. Not all clones are present; in checked studies, unresolved V genes account for under half, and no reason is known for the remainder. The sample data list approximately 12,000 clones, and approximately 70% of these were observed just once. The ten largest clones take up 9% to 15% of the sample. Results and caveats for the whole study, not just this receptor: The report described a correlation between neoantigen-specific CD4+ T cells and the function of CD8+ T cells, macrophages and B cells. Neoantigen-specific CD4+ T cells in melanoma were reported to have a range of differentiation states.

Source material: cells from a culture (not recorded whether cultured in vitro). This chain is built from TRBV11-2 and TRBJ1-1; the D segment could be TRBD1, given 5 matching bases. This receptor was identified in a human donor with melanoma. In nucleotide form, the sequence is TGTGCCAGCAGCTTAAGGGGAGGAAACCTGAACACTGAAGCTTTCTTT. It translates as CASSLRGGNLNTEAFF.